The 11 T cell receptor beta chains below come from one sample, sequenced in a study of PD-1 blockade in classical Hodgkin lymphoma. Assay: immunoSEQ multiplex PCR; the TCRdb copy retains only in-frame clones and omits some. In the table there are fewer than 30,000 clones, about 80% of which are singletons. Described time point: cycle 4 day 1 (C4D1), after more than five weeks of nivolumab. The patients all showed relapse after autologous stem cell transplantation, while their brentuximab vedotin exposure varied. The sequenced sample was peripheral blood mononuclear cells (PBMCs), obtained before the fourth cycle of nivolumab. These receptors were collected from a human donor with classical Hodgkin lymphoma.

The chain carries TRBV27 and TRBJ2-3, with 7 bases lining up with TRBD2. The germline V gene encodes CDR1 MNHEY and CDR2 SMNVEV (reference sequence). The trim removed 0 bases at V and 3 bases at J, leaving 6 bases unmatched. This CDR3 comprises 16 residues. The CDR3 region is CASSLSRLAGTDTQYF. The CDR3 DNA follows: TGTGCCAGCAGTTTATCCAGACTAGCTGGGACAGATACGCAGTATTTT.

The rearrangement joins TRBV5-4 to TRBJ2-7; 11 nucleotides align to TRBD2. From germline, CDR1 is SGHNT and CDR2 YYREEE (reference sequence). CDR3 length: 16 residues. Losses at the gene ends were 4 bases for V and 2 bases for J; bases not matched to a gene: 8. The CDR3, as DNA: TGTGCCAGCAGCCTCGGGACTAGCGGTCGTCCCTACGAGCAGTACTTC. Its protein product is CASSLGTSGRPYEQYF.

This sequence joins TRBV9 and TRBJ2-3; tentative D call: TRBD1 (6 bases). This CDR3 region has 16 residues. Germline V gene data show CDR1 as SGDLS and CDR2 as YYNGEE. Deletions cut 3 bases from V and 0 bases from J, with 14 bases between. Here the CDR3 reads CASSAARGQSTDTQYF. DNA for the CDR3: TGTGCCAGCAGCGCCGCTAGGGGACAAAGCACAGATACGCAGTATTTT. Complete variable domain (other parts from reference TRBV9 and TRBJ2-3): DSGVTQTPKHLITATGQRVTLRCSPRSGDLSVYWYQQSLDQGLQFLIQYYNGEERAKGNILERFSAQQFPDLHSELNLSSLELGDSALYFCASSAARGQSTDTQYFGPGTRLTVL.

The J gene is TRBJ2-3, the V gene TRBV7-9; 7 nucleotides match TRBD1. Germline loops: CDR1 SEHNR, CDR2 FQNEAQ (reference sequence). The CDR3 consists of 16 residues. Trimming cost V 1 base and J 0 bases; bases outside gene matches: 4. In nucleotides, the CDR3 is TGTGCCAGCAGCTTAGGACGACAGGGAAGCACAGATACGCAGTATTTT. Its protein is CASSLGRQGSTDTQYF. Together with reference TRBV7-9 and TRBJ2-3, the CDR3 gives the full variable domain: DTGVSQNPRHKITKRGQNVTFRCDPISEHNRLYWYRQTLGQGPEFLTYFQNEAQLEKSRLLSDRFSAERPKGSFSTLEIQRTEQGDSAMYLCASSLGRQGSTDTQYFGPGTRLTVL.

The chain links TRBV6-6 to TRBJ2-5, with TRBD1 identical over 7 bases. Trimming at V came to 6 bases and at J to 4 bases, leaving 8 bases not matched to a gene. The CDR3 runs to 14 residues. Per the germline V gene, CDR1 is MNHNY and CDR2 is SVGAGI (reference sequence). The CDR3 reads CASRDIGGGETQYF. The CDR3 nucleotides read TGTGCCAGCAGAGATATAGGGGGCGGAGAGACCCAGTACTTC.

The V call is TRBV10-3, the J call TRBJ2-7; D is uncertain. The CDR3 consists of 13 residues. V was shortened by 5 bases and J by 1 base, with 9 bases between the two germline ends. The germline gives CDR1 ENHRY, CDR2 SYGVKD. In DNA form, the CDR3 reads TGTGCCATCAGTAATGGGCCTTCCTACGAGCAGTACTTC. Translated: CAISNGPSYEQYF.

The V call is TRBV10-3, the J call TRBJ2-3; a weak D match, TRBD2 (5 bases). Germline V gene sequence: CDR1 ENHRY, CDR2 SYGVKD. Trimming cost V 9 bases and J 2 bases, with 12 bases left between them. The CDR3 sequence is 13 residues long. CDR3 nucleotide sequence: TGTGCCATTAAAGGACTTTTCACAGATACGCAGTATTTT. Its translation is CAIKGLFTDTQYF.

This chain connects TRBV29-1 to TRBJ1-2, with no clear D. Trimming cost V 8 bases and J 2 bases, with 15 bases left between them. The CDR3 has 13 residues. CDR1 SQVTM and CDR2 ANQGSEA come from the germline V gene. CDR3 coding DNA: TGCAGCTCCGAGGAAGGGTCGAACTATGGCTACACCTTC. Its protein product is CSSEEGSNYGYTF.

This CDR3 reads CASRLLERTGKETQYF. DNA of the CDR3: TGTGCCAGCAGACTACTAGAACGGACAGGGAAAGAGACCCAGTACTTC. The rearrangement uses TRBV2 and TRBJ2-5; 8 bases map to TRBD1. The CDR3 has 16 amino acids. Unmatched junction bases numbered 12, after V lost 6 bases and J lost 3 bases. Germline CDR1 reads SNHLY; CDR2 reads FYNNEI.

This clone was counted only a few times. This rearrangement joins TRBV20-1 to TRBJ1-1, with unresolved D. Trimming removed 5 bases from V and 5 bases from J, with 9 bases in between. Germline CDR1 reads DFQATT; CDR2 reads SNEGSKA (reference sequence). The CDR3 has 11 residues. Here the CDR3 reads CSAGGETEAFF. CDR3 in DNA: TGCAGTGCTGGCGGGGAAACTGAAGCTTTCTTT.

The genes are TRBV19 and TRBJ2-6, with 9 bases that match TRBD1. CDR1 is LNHDA and CDR2 is SQIVND in the germline V gene (reference sequence). The ends lost 4 bases at V and 2 bases at J; junction bases unmatched: 12. CDR3 size: 19 residues. The CDR3 loop is CASSKPWWTGAAGANVLTF. CDR3 in DNA: TGTGCCAGTAGTAAGCCTTGGTGGACAGGGGCAGCTGGGGCCAACGTCCTGACTTTC.